The present TCR beta chain was sequenced within a study of Ad26.COV2.S vaccination and SARS-CoV-2 variants listed by TCRdb under 2021. In the study overall: Donors in the vaccine arm were drawn from COV1001, a phase I-IIa trial of Ad26.COV2.S in healthy adults that was multicentre, randomized, double-blind and placebo-controlled. Trial participants were randomized into five groups of five: low-dose or high-dose Ad26.COV2.S given once or twice, or placebo on both occasions. Sequencing of the TCRbeta repertoire served to evaluate the specificity and breadth of SARS-CoV-2-reactive T cell receptors following Ad26.COV2.S vaccination. Throughout the experiments and outcome assessment, investigators stayed blinded to trial group allocation. Dosing of Ad26.COV2.S was intramuscular, at either 5x10^10 or 1x10^11 viral particles, delivered as one shot or as two shots spaced 56 days apart. The TCR-sequenced set comprised about 30 samples: some 19 Ad26.COV2.S vaccine recipients, 5 placebo recipients and 8 SARS-CoV-2 convalescent individuals. Overall study outcomes, separate from this receptor: Substantial breadth of spike-specific CD8+ and CD4+ T cell responses was reported after vaccination. Non-spike TCR breadth was comparable between vaccine and placebo recipients, consistent with the vaccine containing only spike. Higher spike-specific TCR breadth was observed in Ad26.COV2.S recipients than in placebo recipients (P = 0.0014). The study was not powered to compare responses between vaccine doses or regimens. According to the authors, total T cell responses may have been underestimated by the TCR breadth and depth analyses.

The immunoSEQ Assay was used to sequence TCRbeta CDR3 regions. After extraction, genomic DNA underwent amplification by bias-controlled multiplex PCR, followed by high-throughput sequencing. The study's own analysis went as follows. To quantify the absolute abundance of each unique TCRbeta CDR3 region, sequences were collapsed and filtered. T cell fraction was estimated by normalizing TCRbeta template counts to usable DNA, with usable DNA measured through amplification of reference genes found in all nucleated cells. Repertoire TCRs were annotated as SARS-CoV-2-specific when V gene, CDR3 amino acid sequence and J gene were exactly matched to a known reactive TCR set. The reference SARS-CoV-2 TCR set came from MIRA and was filtered for enrichment in COVID-19-positive ImmuneCODE repertoires, removing public or cross-reactive TCRs. Using the MIRA antigens, annotated TCRs were further analysed by specific ORF or by position within an ORF. Breadth was defined as annotated unique rearrangements over total unique productive rearrangements; depth was the summed frequency of those rearrangements. Two-sided Wilcoxon rank-sum tests were used to compare TCR breadth between groups. TCRdb holds this immuneACCESS table with in-frame rearrangements only. Some clones are missing; in checked studies, unresolved V genes explain under half, and the rest has no known cause. That table supplies the V and J calls and clone size; D and trimming were determined from the DNA. This sample lists 250,000 or so clones; around nine tenths were detected once. Roughly 3% of the sample is in the top ten clones.

A remark on this clone: No cognate antigen has been identified for it. No much larger clonotype is one base removed from it; base qualities were not supplied.

What the treatment or condition label conveys for this sample: 15 to 20 received Ad26.COV2.S at low or high dose, single or two shots; roughly 5 received placebo; per-sample allocation not given. For vaccine and placebo recipients, repertoires were sequenced using samples collected on day 63 after the first injection. Between 29 July and 7 August 2020, Cohort 1b enrolled around 24 adults aged 18-55 years at one site in Boston, USA. Ad26.COV2.S was a replication-incompetent adenovirus type 26 vector expressing a prefusion-stabilized SARS-CoV-2 spike protein from the original Wuhan strain. For CDR1 and CDR2, the germline V gene lists SNHLY and FYNNEI. CDR3 length: 14 amino acids, cysteine to phenylalanine. The retained sequence is limited to the CDR3, 42 bases, with the frame set at the first base. Trimming removed 7 bases from V and 8 bases from J; the gene matches leave 9 bases unexplained.

The clonotype was recovered from a person between 18 and 59 years old who received the Ad26.COV2.S COVID-19 vaccine or a placebo. Sample: peripheral blood, taken in a trial of Ad26.COV2.S vaccine versus placebo. Recombination linked TRBV2 to TRBJ2-1, with 9 junctional bases fitting TRBD1. In nucleotides, the sequence is TGTGCCAGCAATAAGGGACAGGGAATTTATGAGCAGTTCTTC. This sequence encodes CASNKGQGIYEQFF.